One sample yielded the 6 T cell receptor beta chains listed below, sequenced in a study of control samples from healthy donors and cancer patients. Assay used: immunoSEQ multiplex PCR; TCRdb lists only in-frame clones, some missing. The data contain about 75,000 clones, 85% to 95% of them singletons. The sample was blood. All receptors come from a middle-aged woman in good health.

The chain has TRBV4-1 and TRBJ2-1, with unresolved D. The CDR3 totals 15 residues. Germline CDR1 MGHRA, CDR2 YSYEKL. Trimming removed 0 bases from V and 2 bases from J, with 8 bases in between. The CDR3 here is CASSQELRAYNEQFF. CDR3 DNA sequence: TGCGCCAGCAGCCAAGAACTAAGGGCCTACAATGAGCAGTTCTTC.

This clone was recorded once. For the CDR3, the DNA is TGTGCCAGCAGTTACTCGGCCCCGGACTATCCGGATACGCAGTATTTT. Its translation: CASSYSAPDYPDTQYF. This chain connects TRBV6-5 to TRBJ2-3; possible D gene TRBD2, 6 bases. The CDR3 is made up of 16 amino acids. Trimming took 0 bases from V and 6 from J, leaving 16 bases between them. Germline-derived CDR1 and CDR2 are MNHEY and SVGAGI.

This CDR3 reads CASSLREQHNQPQHF. The CDR3 bases are TGTGCCAGCAGCTTAAGGGAACAGCACAATCAGCCCCAGCATTTT. The chain combines TRBV7-4 with TRBJ1-5; D gene unclear. Germline V gives CDR1 SGHVT, CDR2 SQSDAQ. V shed 2 bases and J shed 3 bases, with 11 bases lying between them. The CDR3 loop spans 15 amino acids.

The J gene is TRBJ1-6, the V gene TRBV5-5; D ambiguous. This CDR3 region has 16 residues. Germline V lookup: CDR1 SGHKS, CDR2 YYEKEE (reference sequence). Trimming cost V 0 bases and J 4 bases, with 11 bases left between them. The CDR3 DNA is TGTGCCAGCAGCTTGGTGGGAGGCAGGTATAATTCACCCCTCCACTTT. Its translation: CASSLVGGRYNSPLHF. Looking up the rest from reference TRBV5-5 and TRBJ1-6 gives the full variable domain: DAGVTQSPTHLIKTRGQQVTLRCSPISGHKSVSWYQQVLGQGPQFIFQYYEKEERGRGNFPDRFSARQFPNYSSELNVNALLLGDSALYLCASSLVGGRYNSPLHFGNGTRLTVT.

The V call is TRBV12-5, the J call TRBJ1-6; TRBD1 might be the D (5 bases). This CDR3 region has 13 residues. The V end was cut by 8 bases, the J end by 7 bases, with 12 bases between. Germline loops: CDR1 LGHNT, CDR2 FRNRAP. CDR3 coding DNA: TGTGCTAGTAAAGGTGAGGGGAATTCACCCCTCCACTTT. Amino acids: CASKGEGNSPLHF.

This rearrangement joins TRBV30 to TRBJ2-3; 16 nucleotides match TRBD2. The CDR3 is 18 amino acids. Germline assignment: CDR1 GTSNPN and CDR2 SVGIG (reference sequence). V was clipped by 7 bases and J by 1 base; unmatched bases: 11. This CDR3 reads CASLAGTSGGDGTDTQYF. As DNA, the CDR3 is TGTGCCTCCCTTGCCGGGACTAGCGGGGGGGACGGCACAGATACGCAGTATTTT. The complete variable domain, with remaining parts taken from reference TRBV30 and TRBJ2-3, reads SQTIHQWPATLVQPVGSPLSLECTVEGTSNPNLYWYRQAAGRGLQLLFYSVGIGQISSEVPQNLSASRPQDRQFILSSKKLLLSDSGFYLCASLAGTSGGDGTDTQYFGPGTRLTVL.